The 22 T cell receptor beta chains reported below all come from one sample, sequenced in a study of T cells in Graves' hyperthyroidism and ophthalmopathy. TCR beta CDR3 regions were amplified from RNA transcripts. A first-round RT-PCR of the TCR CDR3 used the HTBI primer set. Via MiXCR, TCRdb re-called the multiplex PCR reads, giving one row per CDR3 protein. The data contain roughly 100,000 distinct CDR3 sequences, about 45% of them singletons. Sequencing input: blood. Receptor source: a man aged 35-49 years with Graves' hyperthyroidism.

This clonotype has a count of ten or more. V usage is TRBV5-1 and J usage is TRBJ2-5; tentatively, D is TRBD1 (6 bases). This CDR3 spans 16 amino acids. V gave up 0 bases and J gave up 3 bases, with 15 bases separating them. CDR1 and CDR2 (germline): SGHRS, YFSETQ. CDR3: CASSLGVRDTKETQYF. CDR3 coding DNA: TGCGCCAGCAGCTTGGGGGTTAGGGACACCAAAGAGACCCAGTACTTC.

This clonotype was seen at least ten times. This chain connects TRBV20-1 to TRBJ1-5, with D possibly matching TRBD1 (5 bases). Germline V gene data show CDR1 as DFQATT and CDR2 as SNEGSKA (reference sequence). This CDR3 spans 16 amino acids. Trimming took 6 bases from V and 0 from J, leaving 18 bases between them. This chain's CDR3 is CSARSNRWDSNQPQHF. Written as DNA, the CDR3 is TGCAGTGCGAGATCAAACAGGTGGGATAGCAATCAGCCCCAGCATTTT.

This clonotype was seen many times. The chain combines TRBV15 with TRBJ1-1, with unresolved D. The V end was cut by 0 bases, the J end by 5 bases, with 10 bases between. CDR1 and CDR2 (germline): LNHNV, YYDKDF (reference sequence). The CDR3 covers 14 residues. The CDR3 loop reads CATSRDVEGTEAFF. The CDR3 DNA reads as TGTGCCACCAGCAGAGATGTTGAGGGAACTGAAGCTTTCTTT.

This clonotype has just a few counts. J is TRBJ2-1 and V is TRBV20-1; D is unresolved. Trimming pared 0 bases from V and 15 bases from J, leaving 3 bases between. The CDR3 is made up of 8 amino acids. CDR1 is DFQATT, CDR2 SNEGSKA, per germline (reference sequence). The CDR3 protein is CSARDWFF. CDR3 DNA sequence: TGCAGTGCTAGAGATTGGTTCTTC.

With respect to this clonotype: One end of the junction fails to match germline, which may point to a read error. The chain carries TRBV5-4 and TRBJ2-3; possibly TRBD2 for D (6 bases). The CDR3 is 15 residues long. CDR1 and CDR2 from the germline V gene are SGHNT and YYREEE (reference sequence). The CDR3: CAGSSLARGTDTQYF. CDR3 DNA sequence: TGTGCCGGCAGCTCCCTAGCGCGTGGCACAGATACGCAGTATTTT.

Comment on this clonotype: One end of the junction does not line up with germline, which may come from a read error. The CDR3 DNA is TGTGCCAGTGGTATTTCAATGCCCTACTCCCAGTACTTC. Encoded protein: CASGISMPYSQYF. The chain recombines TRBV19 with TRBJ2-5; no firm D call. There are 13 residues in the CDR3. Looked up from germline, CDR1 is LNHDA and CDR2 is SQIVND (reference sequence).

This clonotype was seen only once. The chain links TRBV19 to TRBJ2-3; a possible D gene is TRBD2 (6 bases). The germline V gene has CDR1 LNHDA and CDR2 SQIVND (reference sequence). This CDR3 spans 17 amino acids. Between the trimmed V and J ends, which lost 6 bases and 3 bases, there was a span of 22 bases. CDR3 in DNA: TGTGCCAGTAGCGGAGGGGTAAAACGGGAGAGGACAGATACGCAGTATTTT. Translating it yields CASSGGVKRERTDTQYF.

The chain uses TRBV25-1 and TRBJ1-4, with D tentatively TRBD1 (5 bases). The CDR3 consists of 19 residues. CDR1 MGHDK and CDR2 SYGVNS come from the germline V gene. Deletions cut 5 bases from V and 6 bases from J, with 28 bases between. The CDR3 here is CASSPIGTSGRPGYEKLFF. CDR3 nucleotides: TGTGCCAGCAGTCCAATAGGGACTAGCGGGAGGCCGGGTTATGAAAAACTGTTTTTT.

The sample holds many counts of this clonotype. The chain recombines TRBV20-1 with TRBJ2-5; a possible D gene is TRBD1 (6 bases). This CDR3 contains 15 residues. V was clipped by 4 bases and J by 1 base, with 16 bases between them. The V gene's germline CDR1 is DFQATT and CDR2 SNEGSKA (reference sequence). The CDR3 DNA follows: TGCAGTGCTAACAAGGACAGAGAAATCCAAGAGACCCAGTACTTC. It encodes CSANKDREIQETQYF.

The CDR3 DNA follows: TGTGCCAGCAGCGTTGGACTAGGTGTCGGGGAGCTGTTTTTT. This encodes CASSVGLGVGELFF. This rearrangement joins TRBV7-4 to TRBJ2-2, with 7 bases identical to TRBD2. Trimming took 5 bases from V and 7 from J; bases not matched to a gene: 7. The CDR3 extends over 14 amino acids. Germline CDR1 is SGHVT and CDR2 is SQSDAQ. The whole variable domain, filled in from reference TRBV7-4 and TRBJ2-2, reads GAGVSQSPRYKVAKRGRDVALRCDSISGHVTLYWYRQTLGQGSEVLTYSQSDAQRDKSGRPSGRFSAERPERSVSTLKIQRTEQGDSAVYLCASSVGLGVGELFFGEGSRLTVL.

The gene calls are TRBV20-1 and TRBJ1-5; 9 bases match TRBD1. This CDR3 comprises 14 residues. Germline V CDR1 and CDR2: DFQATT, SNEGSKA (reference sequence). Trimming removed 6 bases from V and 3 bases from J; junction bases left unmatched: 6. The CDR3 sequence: CSASRDRDNQPQHF. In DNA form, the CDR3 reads TGCAGTGCAAGCCGGGACAGGGACAATCAGCCCCAGCATTTT.

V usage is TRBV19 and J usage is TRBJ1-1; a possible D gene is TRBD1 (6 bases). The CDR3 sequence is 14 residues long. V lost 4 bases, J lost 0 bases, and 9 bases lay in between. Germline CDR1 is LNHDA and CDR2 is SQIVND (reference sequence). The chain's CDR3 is CASSRQALNTEAFF. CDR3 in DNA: TGTGCCAGTAGTAGACAGGCCCTGAACACTGAAGCTTTCTTT.

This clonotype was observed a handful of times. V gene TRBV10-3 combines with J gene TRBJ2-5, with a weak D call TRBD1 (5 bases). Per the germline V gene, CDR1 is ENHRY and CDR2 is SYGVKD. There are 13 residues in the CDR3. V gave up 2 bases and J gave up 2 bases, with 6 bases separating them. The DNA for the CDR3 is TGTGCCATCAGTGAGGGACATCAAGAGACCCAGTACTTC. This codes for CAISEGHQETQYF.

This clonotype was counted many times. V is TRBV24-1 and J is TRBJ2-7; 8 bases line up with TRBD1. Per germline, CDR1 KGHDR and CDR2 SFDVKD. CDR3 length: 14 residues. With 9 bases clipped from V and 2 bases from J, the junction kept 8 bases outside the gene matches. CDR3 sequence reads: CATPTGTGAYEQYF. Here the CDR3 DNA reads TGTGCCACCCCCACGGGGACAGGAGCCTACGAGCAGTACTTC.

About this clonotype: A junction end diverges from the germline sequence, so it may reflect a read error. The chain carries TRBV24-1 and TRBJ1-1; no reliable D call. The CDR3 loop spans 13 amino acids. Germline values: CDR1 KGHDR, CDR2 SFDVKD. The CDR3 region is CATNFQPGTEAFF. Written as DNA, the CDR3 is TGTGCCACCAACTTTCAGCCGGGAACTGAAGCGTTCTTT.

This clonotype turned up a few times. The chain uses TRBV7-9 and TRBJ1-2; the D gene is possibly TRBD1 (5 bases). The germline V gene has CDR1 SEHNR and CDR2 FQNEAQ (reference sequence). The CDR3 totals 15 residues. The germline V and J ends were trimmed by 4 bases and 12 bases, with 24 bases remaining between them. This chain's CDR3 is CASSSFPGRNSGNTF. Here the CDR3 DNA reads TGTGCCAGCAGCTCGTTCCCGGGACGGAACTCTGGAAACACCTTC.

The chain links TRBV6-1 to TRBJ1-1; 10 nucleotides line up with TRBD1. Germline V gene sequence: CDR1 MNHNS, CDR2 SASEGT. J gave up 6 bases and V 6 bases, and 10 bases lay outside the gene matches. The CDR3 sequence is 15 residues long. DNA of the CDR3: TGTGCCAGCAGGACAGGGGGCCGCCTGGGGTCTGAAGCTTTCTTT. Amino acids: CASRTGGRLGSEAFF.

CDR3 nucleotides: TGTGCCAGCCGGTCCGGGTCACCCCTCCACTTT. Translating gives CASRSGSPLHF. The gene calls are TRBV7-8 and TRBJ1-6; D call uncertain. The ends were cut back, 8 bases at V and 10 bases at J, with 9 bases in the middle. The length of the CDR3 is 11 residues. Germline CDR1 is SGHVS and CDR2 is FQNEAQ.

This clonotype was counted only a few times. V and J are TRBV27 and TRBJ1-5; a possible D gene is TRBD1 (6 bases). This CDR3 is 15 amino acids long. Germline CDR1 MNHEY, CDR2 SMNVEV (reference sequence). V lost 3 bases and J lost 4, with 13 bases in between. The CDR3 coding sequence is TGTGCCAGCAGTTTTCGAGACAGGTGGAATCAGCCCCAGCATTTT. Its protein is CASSFRDRWNQPQHF.

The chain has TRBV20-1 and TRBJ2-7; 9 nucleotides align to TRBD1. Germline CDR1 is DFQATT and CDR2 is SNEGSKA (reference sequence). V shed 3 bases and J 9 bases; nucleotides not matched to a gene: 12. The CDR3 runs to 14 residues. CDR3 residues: CSARAGQGTETQYF. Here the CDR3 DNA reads TGCAGTGCTAGGGCGGGACAGGGCACAGAGACGCAGTACTTC.

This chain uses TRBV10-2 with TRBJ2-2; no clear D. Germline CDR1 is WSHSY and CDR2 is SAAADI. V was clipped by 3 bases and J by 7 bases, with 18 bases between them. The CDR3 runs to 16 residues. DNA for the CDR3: TGCGCCAGCAGTGACCAATATCGGACGAGACACGGGGAGCTGTTTTTT. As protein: CASSDQYRTRHGELFF.

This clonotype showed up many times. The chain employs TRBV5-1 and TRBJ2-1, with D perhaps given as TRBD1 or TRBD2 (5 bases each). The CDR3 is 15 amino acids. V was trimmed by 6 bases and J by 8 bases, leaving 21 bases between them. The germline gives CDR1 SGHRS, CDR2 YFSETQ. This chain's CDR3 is CASTFDGTGPDEQFF. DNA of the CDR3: TGCGCCAGCACCTTTGACGGGACGGGACCCGATGAGCAGTTCTTC.